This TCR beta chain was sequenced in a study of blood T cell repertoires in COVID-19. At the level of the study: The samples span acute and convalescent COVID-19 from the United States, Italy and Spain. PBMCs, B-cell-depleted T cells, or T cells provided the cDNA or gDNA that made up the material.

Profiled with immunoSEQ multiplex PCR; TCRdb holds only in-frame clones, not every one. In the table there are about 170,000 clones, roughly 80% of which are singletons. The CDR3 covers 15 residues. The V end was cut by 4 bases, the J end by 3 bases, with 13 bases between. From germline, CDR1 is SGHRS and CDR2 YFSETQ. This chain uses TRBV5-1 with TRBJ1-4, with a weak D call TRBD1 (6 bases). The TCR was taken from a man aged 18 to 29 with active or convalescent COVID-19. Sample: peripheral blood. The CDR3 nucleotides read TGCGCCAGCAGCCCCGGAGGACAGTCTAATGAAAAACTGTTTTTT. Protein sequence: CASSPGGQSNEKLFF.